This TCR beta chain was found in a study of cytomegalovirus exposure and HLA in healthy donors. This clone was recorded once. The PCR ran on 60 Vbeta and 13 Jbeta primers. Clones were read by immunoSEQ multiplex PCR, and TCRdb kept only the in-frame ones, dropping some. The table records approximately 100,000 clones, about 80% of them present only once. Germline V CDR1 and CDR2: DFQATT, SNEGSKA (reference sequence). V was pared by 6 bases and J by 7 bases, with 4 bases of the junction left unmatched. The CDR3 has 11 amino acids. The sequence was collected from a man aged 50 or older in good health and CMV-seropositive. The sequencing sample was made of PBMCs. The chain employs TRBV20-1 and TRBJ1-2; the match to TRBD1 covers 8 bases. The CDR3 loop reads CSAQGATGYTF. In nucleotides, the CDR3 is TGCAGTGCCCAGGGGGCGACTGGCTACACCTTC.